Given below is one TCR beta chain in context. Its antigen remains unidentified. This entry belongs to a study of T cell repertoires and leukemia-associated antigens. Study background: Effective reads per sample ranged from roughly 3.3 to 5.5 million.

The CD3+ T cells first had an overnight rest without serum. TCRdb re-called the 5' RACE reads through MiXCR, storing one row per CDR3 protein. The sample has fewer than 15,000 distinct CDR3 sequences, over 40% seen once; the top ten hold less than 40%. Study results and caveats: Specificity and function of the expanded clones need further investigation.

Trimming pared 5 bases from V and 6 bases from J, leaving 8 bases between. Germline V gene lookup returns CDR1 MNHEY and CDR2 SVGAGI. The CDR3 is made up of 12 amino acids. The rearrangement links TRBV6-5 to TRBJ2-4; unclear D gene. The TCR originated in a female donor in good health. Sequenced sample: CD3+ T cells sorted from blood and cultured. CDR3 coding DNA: TGTGCCAGCAGTCGAGACCGAAACATTCAGTACTTC. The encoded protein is CASSRDRNIQYF.